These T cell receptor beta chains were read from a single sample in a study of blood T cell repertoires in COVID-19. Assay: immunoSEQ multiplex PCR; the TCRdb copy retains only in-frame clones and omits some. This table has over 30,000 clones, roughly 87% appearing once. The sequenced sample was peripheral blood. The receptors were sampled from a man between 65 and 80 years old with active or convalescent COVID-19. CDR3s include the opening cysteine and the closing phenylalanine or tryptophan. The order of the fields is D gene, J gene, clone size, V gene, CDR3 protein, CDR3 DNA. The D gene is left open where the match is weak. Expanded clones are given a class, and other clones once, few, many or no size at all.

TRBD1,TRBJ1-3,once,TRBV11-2,CASSLQGAAIYF,TGTGCCAGCAGCTTACAGGGGGCCGCCATATATTTT
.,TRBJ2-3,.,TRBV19,CASSIQGWVTDTQYF,TGTGCCAGTAGTATTCAGGGATGGGTCACAGATACGCAGTATTTT
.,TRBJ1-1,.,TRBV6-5,CASSYQGGNTEAFF,TGTGCCAGCAGTTATCAGGGAGGGAACACTGAAGCTTTCTTT
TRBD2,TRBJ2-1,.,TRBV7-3,CASSLTPGLAYNEQFF,TGTGCCAGCAGCTTAACCCCGGGACTAGCCTACAATGAGCAGTTCTTC
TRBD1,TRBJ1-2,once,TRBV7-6,CASSFSGQGSGGYTF,TGTGCCAGCAGCTTCTCGGGACAGGGATCTGGTGGCTACACCTTC
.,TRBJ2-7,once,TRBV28,CASSRQSTGEQYF,TGTGCCAGCAGCCGTCAATCAACCGGCGAGCAGTACTTC
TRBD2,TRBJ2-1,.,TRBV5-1,CASSYGLAVTEQFF,TGCGCCAGCAGCTACGGACTAGCGGTCACTGAGCAGTTCTTC
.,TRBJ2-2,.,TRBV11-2,CASSLIVAGELFF,TGTGCCAGCAGCTTGATAGTCGCGGGGGAGCTGTTTTTT
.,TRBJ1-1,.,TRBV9,CASSPSSMNTEAFF,TGTGCCAGCAGCCCCTCGAGCATGAACACTGAAGCTTTCTTT
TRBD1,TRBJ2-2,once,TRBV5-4,CASSPGQHTGELFF,TGTGCCAGCAGCCCGGGACAGCACACCGGGGAGCTGTTTTTT
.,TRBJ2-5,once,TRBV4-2,CASSPNAGQGETQYF,TGTGCCAGCAGCCCCAATGCCGGGCAGGGAGAGACCCAGTACTTC
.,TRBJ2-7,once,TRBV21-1,CASSMPQGRDEQYF,TGTGCCAGCAGCATGCCCCAGGGGCGCGACGAGCAGTACTTC
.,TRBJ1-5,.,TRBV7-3,CASSPNLWARNQPQHF,TGTGCCAGCAGCCCCAATCTTTGGGCACGCAATCAGCCCCAGCATTTT
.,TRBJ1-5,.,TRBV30,CAWSGGSPGQPQHF,TGTGCCTGGAGTGGGGGCTCCCCGGGTCAGCCCCAGCATTTT
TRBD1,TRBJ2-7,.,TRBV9,CASSVAGTGGFYEQYF,TGTGCCAGCAGCGTAGCCGGGACAGGGGGTTTCTACGAGCAGTACTTC
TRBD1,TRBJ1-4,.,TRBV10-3,CAISEGGTGGEKLFF,TGTGCCATCAGTGAGGGAGGTACAGGGGGCGAAAAACTGTTTTTT
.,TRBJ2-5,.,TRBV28,CASKQGRETQYF,TGTGCCAGCAAACAGGGAAGAGAGACCCAGTACTTC
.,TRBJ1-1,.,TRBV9,CASSTMGGNTEAFF,TGTGCCAGCAGCACTATGGGGGGGAACACTGAAGCTTTCTTT
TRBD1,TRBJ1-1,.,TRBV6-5,CASTPPRGRTEAFF,TGTGCCAGCACCCCGCCGAGGGGGCGAACTGAAGCTTTCTTT
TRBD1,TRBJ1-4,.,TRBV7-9,CASSDRTGQKTGKLFF,TGTGCCAGCAGCGACCGAACGGGACAGAAGACCGGGAAACTGTTTTTT
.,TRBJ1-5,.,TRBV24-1,CATSEGGFNQPQHF,TGTGCCACCAGTGAGGGGGGGTTCAATCAGCCCCAGCATTTT
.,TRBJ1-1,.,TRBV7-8,CASSLGVGPGTEAFF,TGTGCCAGCAGCTTAGGGGTAGGGCCGGGGACTGAAGCTTTCTTT
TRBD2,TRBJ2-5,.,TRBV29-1,CSVSGLAGRETQYF,TGCAGCGTGTCGGGACTAGCGGGGAGAGAGACCCAGTACTTC
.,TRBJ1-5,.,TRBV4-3,CASSQGGDQPQHF,TGCGCCAGCAGCCAAGGGGGGGATCAGCCCCAGCATTTT
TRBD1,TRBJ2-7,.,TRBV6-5,CASRGDSYYEQYF,TGTGCCAGCAGGGGGGACAGTTACTACGAGCAGTACTTC
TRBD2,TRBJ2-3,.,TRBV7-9,CASSLSGGGDTQYF,TGTGCCAGCAGCCTAAGCGGGGGGGGAGATACGCAGTATTTT
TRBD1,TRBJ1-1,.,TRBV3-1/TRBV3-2,CASSPGWGQGFNTEAFF,TGTGCCAGCAGCCCGGGGTGGGGACAGGGGTTTAACACTGAAGCTTTCTTT
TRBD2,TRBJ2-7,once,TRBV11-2,CASSLASGGTYEQYF,TGTGCCAGCAGCTTAGCTTCGGGGGGTACCTACGAGCAGTACTTC
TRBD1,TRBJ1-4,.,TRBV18,CASSPGGQGEEKLFF,TGTGCCAGCTCACCGGGGGGACAGGGGGAAGAAAAACTGTTTTTT
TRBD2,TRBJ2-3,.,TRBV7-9,CASSWGLAGEADTQYF,TGTGCCAGCAGCTGGGGACTAGCGGGAGAAGCAGATACGCAGTATTTT
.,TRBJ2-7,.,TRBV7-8,CASSLRGRTGGEQYF,TGTGCCAGCAGCTTAAGGGGGAGGACAGGAGGGGAGCAGTACTTC
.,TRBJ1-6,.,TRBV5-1,CASSLELGPPLHF,TGCGCCAGCTCCCTTGAGTTGGGGCCACCCCTCCACTTT
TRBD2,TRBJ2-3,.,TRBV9,CASSTRTSGRDTQYF,TGTGCCAGCAGCACCCGGACTAGCGGGAGAGATACGCAGTATTTT
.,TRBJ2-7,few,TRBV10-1,CASSEGQQGQYYEQYF,TGCGCCAGCAGTGAGGGCCAACAGGGCCAATACTACGAGCAGTACTTC
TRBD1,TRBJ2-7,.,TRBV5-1,CASSLQGANNEQYF,TGCGCCAGCAGCTTACAGGGGGCGAACAACGAGCAGTACTTC
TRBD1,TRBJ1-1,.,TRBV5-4,CASSWGPTGLNTEAFF,TGTGCCAGCAGCTGGGGACCGACAGGGTTAAACACTGAAGCTTTCTTT
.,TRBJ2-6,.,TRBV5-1,CASSRGAYGANVLTF,TGCGCCAGCAGCCGGGGAGCATACGGGGCCAACGTCCTGACTTTC
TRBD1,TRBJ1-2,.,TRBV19,CASSTLLRGHYGYTF,TGTGCCAGTAGTACCCTCCTCAGGGGGCACTATGGCTACACCTTC
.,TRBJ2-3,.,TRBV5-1,CASMSAARGSTDTQYF,TGCGCCAGCATGTCGGCGGCAAGGGGTAGCACAGATACGCAGTATTTT
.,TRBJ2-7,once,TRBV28,CASSFSGYEQYF,TGTGCCAGCAGTTTTTCCGGCTACGAGCAGTACTTC
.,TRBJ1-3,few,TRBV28,CASSLSAGSRQGAGNTIYF,TGTGCCAGCAGTTTGTCAGCAGGGTCAAGACAAGGCGCCGGAAACACCATATATTTT
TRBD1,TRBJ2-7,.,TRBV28,CASLWQGASEQYF,TGTGCCAGCCTTTGGCAGGGGGCGAGTGAGCAGTACTTC
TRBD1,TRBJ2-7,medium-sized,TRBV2,CASRGSDRDSPSYEQYF,TGTGCCAGTAGAGGGTCGGACAGGGACTCCCCCTCCTACGAGCAGTACTTC
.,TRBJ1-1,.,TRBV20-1,CSARMGPEAFF,TGCAGTGCTAGGATGGGGCCTGAAGCTTTCTTT
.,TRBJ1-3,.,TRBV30,CAWSVGTRGSGNTIYF,TGTGCCTGGAGTGTCGGAACAAGGGGTTCTGGAAACACCATATATTTT
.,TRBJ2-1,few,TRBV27,CASSLAPYNEQFF,TGTGCCAGCAGCCTAGCGCCCTACAATGAGCAGTTCTTC